This TCR beta chain derives from a study of OX40 agonist ivuxolimab in advanced cancers. Regarding the study as a whole: At 0.1 to 3.0 mg/kg and by week 6, CD4+ and CD8+ T cells in the blood had expanded clonally.

TCRdb's copy holds only in-frame clones and misses some; the assay was immunoSEQ multiplex PCR. The data show around 91,000 clones, roughly nine tenths seen once. V was clipped by 3 bases and J by 3 bases, with 6 bases between them. CDR1 is ENHRY and CDR2 is SYGVKD in the germline V gene. CDR3 length: 12 residues. Remarks on this clone: What it recognizes is unknown.

The source was CD4+ or CD8+ T cells sorted from blood, collected in a trial of the OX40 agonist ivuxolimab. The source of this sequence is an adult with an advanced solid tumor such as melanoma, head and neck, liver or kidney cancer. The V call is TRBV10-3, the J call TRBJ2-7; D not certain. The CDR3 DNA is TGTGCCATCAGTGACGGAGACTACGAGCAGTACTTC. This encodes CAISDGDYEQYF.